This TCR beta chain is from a study of control samples from healthy donors and cancer patients. Generated by immunoSEQ multiplex PCR, the TCRdb table keeps only in-frame clones and is missing some. The sample carries 100,000 to 150,000 clones, 92% recorded once. The germline V gene encodes CDR1 PRHDT and CDR2 FYEKMQ (reference sequence). V dropped 8 bases and J dropped 4; count of bases not matched to a gene: 15. This CDR3 has 16 residues. The rearrangement uses TRBV13 and TRBJ2-5; 8 bases are shared with TRBD2. Sequenced: blood. The sequence was obtained from a man aged 18 to 29 in good health. CDR3 bases: TGTGCCAGCGGACTTAGGGTGGCGGGGGGTTTAGAGACCCAGTACTTC. Protein: CASGLRVAGGLETQYF.